The 10 T cell receptor beta chains below were found in one sample sequenced in a study of T cells in Graves' hyperthyroidism and ophthalmopathy. Amplification of TCR beta CDR3 regions was performed using RNA transcripts as template. In the first-round RT-PCR of the TCR CDR3, the HTBI primer set was used. Using its own MiXCR run on the multiplex PCR reads, TCRdb lists one record per CDR3 protein. The sample gives roughly 420,000 distinct CDR3 sequences, roughly 13% of which show up once; 5% to 6% is in the top ten. The sequenced sample was blood. These TCRs come from a young woman with Graves' hyperthyroidism.

This clonotype was counted between two and nine times. The chain uses TRBV5-1 and TRBJ2-2; 9 bases fit TRBD2. The germline CDR1 and CDR2 sequences are SGHRS and YFSETQ. V was clipped by 2 bases and J by 4 bases; unmatched bases: 3. The CDR3 sequence is 15 residues long. CDR3 sequence (DNA): TGCGCCAGCAGCTTTAGCGGGAGTGGCACCGGGGAGCTGTTTTTT. It codes for CASSFSGSGTGELFF.

This clonotype was observed many times. The gene calls are TRBV6-1 and TRBJ2-3, with TRBD1 identical over 10 bases. Germline CDR1 reads MNHNS; CDR2 reads SASEGT. The CDR3 runs to 17 residues. J lost 0 bases, V lost 2 bases, and 5 bases had no gene match. Here the CDR3 reads CASSEFRTGGSTDTQYF. Here the CDR3 DNA reads TGTGCCAGCAGTGAATTTAGGACAGGGGGGAGCACAGATACGCAGTATTTT.

This clonotype was observed at least ten times. The V and J genes are TRBV7-9 and TRBJ1-1; no clear D gene. V was shortened by 1 base and J by 3 bases, with 6 bases between the two germline ends. CDR1 and CDR2 from the germline V gene are SEHNR and FQNEAQ (reference sequence). There are 13 residues in the CDR3. The CDR3 bases are TGTGCCAGCAGCTTAGTAACAGACACTGAAGCTTTCTTT. Translated: CASSLVTDTEAFF.

This clonotype came up many times. V usage is TRBV11-2 and J usage is TRBJ1-1; TRBD1 is a possible D gene (5 bases). Germline V gene sequence: CDR1 SGHAT, CDR2 FQNNGV. Trimming took 10 bases from V and 11 from J, leaving 20 bases between them. The CDR3 totals 12 residues. This CDR3 is CATSPRGFGAFF. In nucleotides, the CDR3 is TGTGCCACCTCACCGAGGGGTTTCGGGGCTTTCTTT.

This chain links TRBV27 with TRBJ2-7, with D unresolved. V lost 6 bases to trimming and J lost 4 bases, with 16 bases between them. Germline CDR1 and CDR2: MNHEY and SMNVEV (reference sequence). This CDR3 spans 14 amino acids. The CDR3 region is CASSLARIGYEQYF. The DNA for the CDR3 is TGTGCCAGCAGCCTCGCCCGGATAGGTTACGAGCAGTACTTC.

V gene TRBV30 combines with J gene TRBJ2-7, with 9 bases lining up with TRBD2. Germline values: CDR1 GTSNPN, CDR2 SVGIG (reference sequence). There are 16 residues in the CDR3. J was trimmed by 4 bases and V by 1 base; bases with no gene match: 11. CDR3 protein: CAWSDETSGDSYEQYF. The CDR3 DNA follows: TGTGCCTGGAGTGACGAGACTAGCGGAGACTCTTACGAGCAGTACTTC.

In this sample, this clonotype turned up many times. This chain links TRBV7-9 with TRBJ2-1; 14 bases align to TRBD2. Germline values: CDR1 SEHNR, CDR2 FQNEAQ (reference sequence). V lost 7 bases, J lost 5 bases, and 10 bases stayed unmatched. CDR3 size: 17 residues. The CDR3 region has the DNA TGTGCCAGCAACGGACTAGCGGGAGGTCCCGAAAACAATGAGCAGTTCTTC. It specifies CASNGLAGGPENNEQFF.

The chain links TRBV10-2 to TRBJ1-5; D is uncertain. In germline, CDR1 is WSHSY, CDR2 SAAADI. The V end was cut by 0 bases, the J end by 5 bases, with 8 bases between. The CDR3 is 14 residues long. The CDR3 here is CASSESLQYQPQHF. The CDR3 bases are TGCGCCAGCAGTGAGTCTTTGCAGTATCAGCCCCAGCATTTT.

This clonotype was seen a few times. The V gene is TRBV28, the J gene TRBJ1-2, with D possibly being TRBD1 (5 bases). The CDR3 has 15 amino acids. Germline V lookup: CDR1 MDHEN, CDR2 SYDVKM. Deletions cut 6 bases from V and 7 bases from J, with 21 bases between. The CDR3 nucleotides are TGTGCCAGCAGCCCTTTTAGGAGGGGCTGGAGTGGCTACACCTTC. This translates into CASSPFRRGWSGYTF.

This clonotype occurred many times. The J gene is TRBJ2-3, the V gene TRBV5-1, with D uncertain. Looked up from germline, CDR1 is SGHRS and CDR2 is YFSETQ. The CDR3 extends over 14 amino acids. Deletions cut 2 bases from V and 2 bases from J, with 9 bases between. DNA of the CDR3: TGCGCCAGCAGCTTAAACAGAAACACAGATACGCAGTATTTT. Translation: CASSLNRNTDTQYF.